This T cell receptor beta chain is drawn from a study of blood T cell repertoires in COVID-19. Unmatched junction bases numbered 9, after V lost 6 bases and J lost 4 bases. Looked up from germline, CDR1 is KGHSH and CDR2 is LQKENI. CDR3 length equals 15 residues. Measured with immunoSEQ multiplex PCR; TCRdb has only the in-frame clones, and not every one. The sample lists roughly 150,000 clones, roughly 85% occurring once. This chain connects TRBV18 to TRBJ2-5, with 9 bases identical to TRBD2. The sample consisted of peripheral blood. The receptor comes from a human donor in a cohort sampled during active COVID-19. The CDR3 DNA sequence: TGTGCCAGCTCTCCCGGACTAGCGAATTTAGAGACCCAGTACTTC. Its protein product is CASSPGLANLETQYF.